The text below deals with one TCR beta chain. This record belongs to a study of T cell changes during pregnancy in multiple sclerosis. Measured with immunoSEQ multiplex PCR; TCRdb has only the in-frame clones, and not every one. Of roughly 110,000 clones listed, less than 95% were seen once; the top ten hold around 1.5%. This CDR3 comprises 15 residues. The rearrangement links TRBV21-1 to TRBJ2-7; the table's D call, TRBD2, has no DNA check behind it. TRBV21-1 is a documented pseudogene. The TCR was taken from a female donor with multiple sclerosis, enrolled in a pregnancy study. Sequenced material: peripheral blood, taken after pregnancy. Here the CDR3 reads CASSKNRDSAYEQYF. The CDR3 DNA reads as TGTGCCAGCAGCAAAAACCGGGACTCCGCCTACGAGCAGTACTTC.